These T cell receptor beta chains were read from a single sample in a study of T cell repertoires in cytomegalovirus infection. Their antigen targets remain unknown. MiXCR, applied by TCRdb to the reads, yields one record per CDR3 protein. The sample shows about 920,000 distinct CDR3 sequences, roughly 31% of them seen only once. The source material was cultured CD8+ T cells from PBMCs, sampled from culture after CMV antigen stimulation. Receptor source: a human donor in good health (CMV status not recorded). Some clones in this sample may be carry-over from other donors' samples. The CDR3 runs from the conserved cysteine through the conserved F or W. A D gene is named only where the DNA matches it firmly. Not all rows give a size; the values are once, few, many and, for expanded clones, a class.

d_gene: TRBD1; abundance: .; v_gene: TRBV12-5; j_gene: TRBJ1-2; CDR3aa: CASGKDRESGYTF; CDR3nt: TGTGCTAGTGGTAAAGACAGGGAGAGCGGCTACACCTTC
d_gene: .; abundance: few; v_gene: TRBV19; j_gene: TRBJ1-4; CDR3aa: CASREDTIATNEKLFF; CDR3nt: TGTGCCAGTAGGGAAGACACGATTGCAACTAATGAAAAACTGTTTTTT
d_gene: TRBD1; abundance: .; v_gene: TRBV19; j_gene: TRBJ2-7; CDR3aa: CASSRQGTYHEQYF; CDR3nt: TGTGCCAGTAGCCGACAGGGGACGTACCACGAGCAGTACTTC
d_gene: .; abundance: few; v_gene: TRBV7-9; j_gene: TRBJ1-3; CDR3aa: CAIPHVEGNTIYF; CDR3nt: TGTGCCATCCCACACGTGGAGGGAAACACCATATATTTT
d_gene: .; abundance: .; v_gene: TRBV6-5; j_gene: TRBJ2-3; CDR3aa: CASSYTAITDTQYF; CDR3nt: TGTGCCAGCAGTTACACGGCTATCACAGATACGCAGTATTTT
d_gene: .; abundance: .; v_gene: TRBV4-3; j_gene: TRBJ1-1; CDR3aa: CASSSTGHRTEAFF; CDR3nt: TGCGCCAGCAGCTCTACGGGACACCGCACTGAAGCTTTCTTT
d_gene: .; abundance: .; v_gene: TRBV12-3/TRBV12-4; j_gene: TRBJ2-5; CDR3aa: CASRGSNQETQYF; CDR3nt: TGTGCCAGCAGGGGGTCGAACCAAGAGACCCAGTACTTC
d_gene: .; abundance: .; v_gene: TRBV19; j_gene: TRBJ2-7; CDR3aa: CASSIRRGPPRYEQYF; CDR3nt: TGTGCCAGTAGTATAAGGAGAGGCCCCCCCCGCTACGAGCAGTACTTC
d_gene: TRBD1; abundance: .; v_gene: TRBV20-1; j_gene: TRBJ1-2; CDR3aa: CSALGQGTGYTF; CDR3nt: TGCAGTGCCCTCGGACAGGGCACTGGCTACACCTTC
d_gene: TRBD2; abundance: .; v_gene: TRBV10-3; j_gene: TRBJ2-1; CDR3aa: CATGLAGGLNNEQFF; CDR3nt: TGTGCCACCGGACTAGCGGGGGGTCTCAACAATGAGCAGTTCTTC
d_gene: .; abundance: few; v_gene: TRBV19; j_gene: TRBJ1-1; CDR3aa: CASSIIGGEAFF; CDR3nt: TGTGCCAGTAGTATTATTGGAGGCGAAGCTTTCTTT
d_gene: TRBD1; abundance: few; v_gene: TRBV7-9; j_gene: TRBJ2-1; CDR3aa: CASSSRDRLKNNEQFF; CDR3nt: TGTGCCAGCAGCTCACGGGACAGATTAAAGAACAATGAGCAGTTCTTC
d_gene: TRBD1; abundance: .; v_gene: TRBV7-8; j_gene: TRBJ2-1; CDR3aa: CASSLAVGQGAINEQFF; CDR3nt: TGTGCCAGCAGCTTAGCAGTGGGCCAGGGGGCTATCAATGAGCAGTTCTTC
d_gene: TRBD2; abundance: few; v_gene: TRBV19; j_gene: TRBJ2-1; CDR3aa: CASSIDPSGGDFNEQFF; CDR3nt: TGTGCCAGTAGTATAGACCCCTCCGGGGGGGACTTCAATGAGCAGTTCTTC
d_gene: .; abundance: .; v_gene: TRBV27; j_gene: TRBJ2-1; CDR3aa: CAIRNSAHNEQFF; CDR3nt: TGTGCCATCCGGAACTCGGCTCACAATGAGCAGTTCTTC
d_gene: TRBD1; abundance: once; v_gene: TRBV2; j_gene: TRBJ2-2; CDR3aa: CAVDRAGELFF; CDR3nt: TGTGCCGTCGACAGGGCCGGGGAGCTGTTTTTT
d_gene: TRBD1; abundance: .; v_gene: TRBV27; j_gene: TRBJ2-7; CDR3aa: CASSLSARGLYYEQYF; CDR3nt: TGTGCCAGCAGTTTATCCGCCAGGGGGCTATACTACGAGCAGTACTTC
d_gene: .; abundance: .; v_gene: TRBV14; j_gene: TRBJ2-7; CDR3aa: CASSQEAKTYEQYF; CDR3nt: TGTGCCAGCAGCCAAGAAGCTAAGACATACGAGCAGTACTTC
d_gene: TRBD1; abundance: few; v_gene: TRBV5-1; j_gene: TRBJ1-2; CDR3aa: CASSHTGTGDGYTF; CDR3nt: TGCGCCAGCAGCCATACCGGGACAGGGGACGGCTACACCTTC
d_gene: .; abundance: .; v_gene: TRBV6-1; j_gene: TRBJ2-1; CDR3aa: CASSYTGRPYNEQFF; CDR3nt: TGTGCCAGCAGTTATACAGGGAGGCCCTACAATGAGCAGTTCTTC
d_gene: TRBD2; abundance: few; v_gene: TRBV7-2; j_gene: TRBJ2-3; CDR3aa: CASSLRISGATDTQYF; CDR3nt: TGTGCCAGCAGCTTACGGATTAGCGGGGCCACAGATACGCAGTATTTT
d_gene: TRBD2; abundance: .; v_gene: TRBV19; j_gene: TRBJ2-2; CDR3aa: CASSPRGSGGQNTGELFF; CDR3nt: TGTGCCAGTAGTCCCCGGGGTAGCGGGGGACAGAACACCGGGGAGCTGTTTTTT
d_gene: .; abundance: few; v_gene: TRBV28; j_gene: TRBJ2-5; CDR3aa: CASGGPLVRGETQYF; CDR3nt: TGTGCCAGCGGTGGGCCCCTCGTCAGGGGCGAGACCCAGTACTTC
d_gene: .; abundance: .; v_gene: TRBV2; j_gene: TRBJ2-3; CDR3aa: CATQRADTQYF; CDR3nt: TGTGCCACCCAAAGGGCAGATACGCAGTATTTT
d_gene: .; abundance: .; v_gene: TRBV12-3/TRBV12-4; j_gene: TRBJ1-2; CDR3aa: CASSSTGNTNYGYTF; CDR3nt: TGTGCCAGCAGTTCTACAGGGAATACGAACTATGGCTACACCTTC
d_gene: TRBD1; abundance: few; v_gene: TRBV27; j_gene: TRBJ1-5; CDR3aa: CASRDRGLGQPQHF; CDR3nt: TGTGCCAGCAGGGACAGGGGGCTGGGTCAGCCCCAGCATTTT
d_gene: .; abundance: few; v_gene: TRBV25-1; j_gene: TRBJ1-1; CDR3aa: CASSPQLGRELNTEAFF; CDR3nt: TGTGCCAGCAGTCCACAACTAGGACGGGAGTTGAACACTGAAGCTTTCTTT
d_gene: TRBD1; abundance: few; v_gene: TRBV2; j_gene: TRBJ2-7; CDR3aa: CASDYEWDRSSHEQYF; CDR3nt: TGTGCCAGCGACTATGAATGGGACAGGTCAAGTCACGAGCAGTACTTC
d_gene: TRBD1; abundance: .; v_gene: TRBV2; j_gene: TRBJ2-1; CDR3aa: CALLTGRDEQFF; CDR3nt: TGTGCCCTTCTGACAGGGCGGGATGAGCAGTTCTTC
d_gene: .; abundance: .; v_gene: TRBV2; j_gene: TRBJ1-1; CDR3aa: CASSEWGRGNTEAFF; CDR3nt: TGTGCCAGCAGTGAATGGGGCAGGGGAAACACTGAAGCTTTCTTT
d_gene: .; abundance: .; v_gene: TRBV19; j_gene: TRBJ2-1; CDR3aa: CATQNNEQFF; CDR3nt: TGTGCCACCCAGAACAATGAGCAGTTCTTC
d_gene: .; abundance: many; v_gene: TRBV12-3/TRBV12-4; j_gene: TRBJ1-4; CDR3aa: CASSSDLRVLGPTNEKLFF; CDR3nt: TGTGCCAGCAGTTCCGACCTACGGGTCCTGGGACCAACTAATGAAAAACTGTTTTTT
d_gene: .; abundance: .; v_gene: TRBV28; j_gene: TRBJ2-2; CDR3aa: CASIAGDTGELFF; CDR3nt: TGTGCCAGCATCGCAGGGGACACCGGGGAGCTGTTTTTT
d_gene: TRBD1; abundance: few; v_gene: TRBV20-1; j_gene: TRBJ1-2; CDR3aa: CSAEDRLEGYTF; CDR3nt: TGCAGTGCTGAGGACAGGTTGGAGGGCTACACCTTC
d_gene: TRBD1; abundance: .; v_gene: TRBV7-9; j_gene: TRBJ2-2; CDR3aa: CASSTRGTGRTGELFF; CDR3nt: TGTGCCAGCAGCACCAGGGGGACAGGGAGGACCGGGGAGCTGTTTTTT
d_gene: TRBD1; abundance: .; v_gene: TRBV5-4; j_gene: TRBJ2-1; CDR3aa: CASSVTHRGREQFF; CDR3nt: TGTGCCAGCAGCGTAACCCACAGGGGTCGTGAGCAGTTCTTC
d_gene: .; abundance: .; v_gene: TRBV4-3; j_gene: TRBJ1-2; CDR3aa: CASSQVGNGASRYGYTF; CDR3nt: TGCGCCAGCAGCCAAGTGGGGAACGGAGCGTCAAGATATGGCTACACCTTC
d_gene: TRBD2; abundance: .; v_gene: TRBV7-8; j_gene: TRBJ2-3; CDR3aa: CASSILGSGVKGTDTQYF; CDR3nt: TGTGCCAGCAGCATCCTCGGTAGCGGGGTAAAAGGCACAGATACGCAGTATTTT
d_gene: TRBD2; abundance: .; v_gene: TRBV7-9; j_gene: TRBJ2-2; CDR3aa: CASSSRLAGVHGELFF; CDR3nt: TGTGCCAGCAGCTCCAGACTAGCGGGCGTACACGGGGAGCTGTTTTTT
d_gene: TRBD1; abundance: .; v_gene: TRBV20-1; j_gene: TRBJ2-7; CDR3aa: CSAWTGGSYEQYF; CDR3nt: TGCAGTGCATGGACAGGAGGATCCTACGAGCAGTACTTC
d_gene: TRBD2; abundance: .; v_gene: TRBV6-1; j_gene: TRBJ2-5; CDR3aa: CASSWDAGVGETQYF; CDR3nt: TGTGCCAGCAGCTGGGATGCGGGGGTCGGGGAGACCCAGTACTTC
d_gene: .; abundance: .; v_gene: TRBV20-1; j_gene: TRBJ2-5; CDR3aa: CSASPDWEQETQYF; CDR3nt: TGCAGTGCTAGCCCCGACTGGGAACAAGAGACCCAGTACTTC
d_gene: TRBD2; abundance: .; v_gene: TRBV6-2/TRBV6-3; j_gene: TRBJ2-3; CDR3aa: CASSYDPSGGAGDTQYF; CDR3nt: TGTGCCAGCAGTTATGACCCTAGCGGGGGGGCTGGGGATACGCAGTATTTT
d_gene: TRBD1; abundance: few; v_gene: TRBV12-5; j_gene: TRBJ1-1; CDR3aa: CASGLGTGAFF; CDR3nt: TGTGCTAGTGGTTTGGGGACAGGGGCCTTCTTT
d_gene: .; abundance: .; v_gene: TRBV27; j_gene: TRBJ2-5; CDR3aa: CATRGDSQETQYF; CDR3nt: TGTGCCACCAGGGGGGACAGCCAAGAGACCCAGTACTTC
d_gene: .; abundance: .; v_gene: TRBV7-9; j_gene: TRBJ2-2; CDR3aa: CASSPRDKNTGELFF; CDR3nt: TGTGCCAGCAGCCCCCGGGACAAGAACACCGGGGAGCTGTTTTTT
d_gene: .; abundance: .; v_gene: TRBV6-5; j_gene: TRBJ2-1; CDR3aa: CASSLSHSGAYNEQFF; CDR3nt: TGTGCCAGCAGTCTGTCCCATAGCGGTGCCTACAATGAGCAGTTCTTC
d_gene: TRBD2; abundance: .; v_gene: TRBV27; j_gene: TRBJ2-6; CDR3aa: CASSTRRAGGPQSSGANVLTF; CDR3nt: TGTGCCAGCAGTACCCGACGCGCGGGGGGACCTCAAAGCTCTGGGGCCAACGTCCTGACTTTC
d_gene: .; abundance: few; v_gene: TRBV27; j_gene: TRBJ1-2; CDR3aa: CASSLTTGLQEGGYTF; CDR3nt: TGTGCCAGCAGTCTCACGACAGGCCTCCAGGAGGGGGGCTACACCTTC
d_gene: .; abundance: .; v_gene: TRBV19; j_gene: TRBJ1-5; CDR3aa: CASIGGGNQPQHF; CDR3nt: TGTGCCAGTATTGGGGGTGGCAATCAGCCCCAGCATTTT
d_gene: .; abundance: .; v_gene: TRBV6-5; j_gene: TRBJ2-7; CDR3aa: CASSLEGEGSYEQYF; CDR3nt: TGTGCCAGCAGCCTAGAAGGGGAAGGCTCCTACGAGCAGTACTTC
d_gene: TRBD1; abundance: .; v_gene: TRBV20-1; j_gene: TRBJ2-7; CDR3aa: CSATGTGGPRLDEQYF; CDR3nt: TGCAGTGCCACCGGGACAGGGGGCCCCAGGCTCGACGAGCAGTACTTC
d_gene: .; abundance: few; v_gene: TRBV27; j_gene: TRBJ2-7; CDR3aa: CASSLYLGSRSYEQYF; CDR3nt: TGTGCCAGCAGTTTATATTTGGGGTCCCGATCCTACGAGCAGTACTTC
d_gene: .; abundance: .; v_gene: TRBV25-1; j_gene: TRBJ2-5; CDR3aa: CASGDQEETQYF; CDR3nt: TGTGCCAGCGGGGACCAAGAAGAGACCCAGTACTTC
d_gene: .; abundance: few; v_gene: TRBV6-6; j_gene: TRBJ1-5; CDR3aa: CASSYSGGRFHYGVNQPQHF; CDR3nt: TGTGCCAGCAGTTACTCCGGGGGCCGCTTTCACTATGGGGTAAATCAGCCCCAGCATTTT